This T cell receptor (beta chain) was sequenced for a study of PD-1 blockade in classical Hodgkin lymphoma. For this clone: Its antigen is as yet unknown.

This CDR3 has 14 amino acids. The germline gives CDR1 ENHRY, CDR2 SYGVKD. The ends lost 0 bases at V and 7 bases at J; junction bases unmatched: 2. Study-wide findings and caveats: CD4+ TCR diversity climbed significantly by C4D1, unlike CD8+ TCR diversity. Those achieving complete response showed baseline diversity like newly diagnosed patients.

After autologous stem cell transplantation all patients relapsed, and prior brentuximab vedotin exposure differed between cohorts. Data came from immunoSEQ multiplex PCR; TCRdb stores just in-frame clones and leaves some out. The table has some 28,000 clones, 70% to 90% seen once. The J gene is TRBJ1-4, the V gene TRBV10-3, with 7 bases aligning to TRBD1. The clonotype originates from a human donor with classical Hodgkin lymphoma. The starting material was peripheral blood mononuclear cells (PBMCs), obtained before the second cycle of nivolumab. CDR3 region: CAISESTGSEKLFF. CDR3 sequence (DNA): TGTGCCATCAGTGAGTCGACAGGGTCTGAAAAACTGTTTTTT.